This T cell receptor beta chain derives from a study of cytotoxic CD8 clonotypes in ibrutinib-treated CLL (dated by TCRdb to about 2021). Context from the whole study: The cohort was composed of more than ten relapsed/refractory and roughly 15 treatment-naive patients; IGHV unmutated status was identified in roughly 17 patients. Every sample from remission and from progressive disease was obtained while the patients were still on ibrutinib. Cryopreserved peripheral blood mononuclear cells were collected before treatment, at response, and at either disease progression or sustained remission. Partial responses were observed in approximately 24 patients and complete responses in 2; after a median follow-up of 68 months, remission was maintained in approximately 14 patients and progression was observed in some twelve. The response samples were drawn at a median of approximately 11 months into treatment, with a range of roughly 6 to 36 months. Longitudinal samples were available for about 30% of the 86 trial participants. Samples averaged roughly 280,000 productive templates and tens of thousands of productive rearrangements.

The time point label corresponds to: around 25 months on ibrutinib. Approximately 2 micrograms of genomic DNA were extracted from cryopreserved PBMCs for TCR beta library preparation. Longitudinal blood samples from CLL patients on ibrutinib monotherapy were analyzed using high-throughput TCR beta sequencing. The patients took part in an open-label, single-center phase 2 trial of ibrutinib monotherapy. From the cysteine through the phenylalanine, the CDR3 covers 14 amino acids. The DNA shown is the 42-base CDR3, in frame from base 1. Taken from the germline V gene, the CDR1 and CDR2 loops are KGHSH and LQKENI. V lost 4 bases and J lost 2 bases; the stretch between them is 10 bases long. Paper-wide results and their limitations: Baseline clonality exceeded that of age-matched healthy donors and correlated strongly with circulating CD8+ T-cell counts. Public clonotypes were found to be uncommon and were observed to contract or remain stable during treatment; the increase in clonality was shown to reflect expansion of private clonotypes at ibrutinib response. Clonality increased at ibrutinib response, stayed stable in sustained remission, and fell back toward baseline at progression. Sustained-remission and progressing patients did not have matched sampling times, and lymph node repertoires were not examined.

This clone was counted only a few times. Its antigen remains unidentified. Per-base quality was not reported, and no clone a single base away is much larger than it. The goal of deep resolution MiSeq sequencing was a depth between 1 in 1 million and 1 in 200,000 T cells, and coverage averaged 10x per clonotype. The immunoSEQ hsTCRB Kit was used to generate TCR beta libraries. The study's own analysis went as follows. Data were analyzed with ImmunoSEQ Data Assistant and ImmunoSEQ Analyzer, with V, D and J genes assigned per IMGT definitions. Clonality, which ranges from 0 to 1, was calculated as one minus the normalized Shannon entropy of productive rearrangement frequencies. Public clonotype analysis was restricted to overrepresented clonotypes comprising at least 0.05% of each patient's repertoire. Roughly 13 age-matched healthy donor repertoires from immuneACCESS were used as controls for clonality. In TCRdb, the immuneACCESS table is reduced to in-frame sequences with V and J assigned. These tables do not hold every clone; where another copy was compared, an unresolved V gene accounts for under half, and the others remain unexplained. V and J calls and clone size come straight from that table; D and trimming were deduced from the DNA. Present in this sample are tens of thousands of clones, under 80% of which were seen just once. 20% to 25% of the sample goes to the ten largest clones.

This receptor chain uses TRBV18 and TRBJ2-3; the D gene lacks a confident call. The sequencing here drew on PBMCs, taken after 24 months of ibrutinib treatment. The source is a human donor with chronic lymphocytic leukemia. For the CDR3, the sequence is CASSLLTHTDTQYF. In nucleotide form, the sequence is TGTGCCAGCTCACTTCTGACACACACAGATACGCAGTATTTT.